Each of the 24 T cell receptor beta chains below was sequenced from the same sample in a study of brain T cells in children with intractable seizures. Clones were read by immunoSEQ multiplex PCR, and TCRdb kept only the in-frame ones, dropping some. The sample contains about 340,000 clones, about 93% of which appear only once. The time point: blood from clinic visit 5 months post-surgery; TSC patient then seizure free. Source: peripheral blood, taken 5 to 6 months after surgery. Receptors were obtained from a boy in the first two years of life with tuberous sclerosis and intractable seizures.

The chain joins TRBV28 to TRBJ1-5; perhaps TRBD1 as D (6 bases). Germline-derived CDR1 and CDR2 are MDHEN and SYDVKM. The CDR3 contains 14 residues. The ends were cut back, 6 bases at V and 5 bases at J, with 14 bases in the middle. The CDR3 DNA reads TGTGCCAGCAGCCCCGGACAGTACCATCAGCCCCAGCATTTT. Translated, it gives CASSPGQYHQPQHF.

The genes are TRBV7-9 and TRBJ1-4, with D possibly being TRBD1 (6 bases). With 3 bases removed from V and 12 bases from J, the gap between germline ends came to 17 bases. CDR3 length equals 14 residues. Germline assignment: CDR1 SEHNR and CDR2 FQNEAQ (reference sequence). CDR3 nucleotide sequence: TGTGCCAGCAGCTTCGACAGGAATCTGGAGGAACTGTTTTTT. It is translated as CASSFDRNLEELFF.

The chain couples TRBV13 to TRBJ2-3; D is perhaps TRBD1 or TRBD2 (7 bases each). Trimming cost V 10 bases and J 1 base, with 15 bases left between them. From germline, CDR1 is PRHDT and CDR2 FYEKMQ (reference sequence). The CDR3 is 14 amino acids. CDR3: CATRGGVGTDTQYF. CDR3 DNA: TGTGCCACCAGGGGGGGAGTTGGCACAGATACGCAGTATTTT. Full variable domain (missing parts from reference TRBV13 and TRBJ2-3): AAGVIQSPRHLIKEKRETATLKCYPIPRHDTVYWYQQGPGQDPQFLISFYEKMQSDKGSIPDRFSAQQFSDYHSELNMSSLELGDSALYFCATRGGVGTDTQYFGPGTRLTVL.

The rearrangement joins TRBV15 to TRBJ1-1; 7 nucleotides match TRBD1. J was trimmed by 1 base and V by 3 bases; bases with no gene match: 2. The CDR3 sequence is 14 residues long. Germline lookup yields CDR1 LNHNV and CDR2 YYDKDF (reference sequence). The CDR3 DNA follows: TGTGCCACCAGCAGTCGACAGGGGAACACTGAAGCTTTCTTT. Its translation is CATSSRQGNTEAFF.

CDR3 sequence reads: CASSQEGTGVVRETQYF. The CDR3 DNA reads TGTGCCAGCAGCCAAGAGGGGACAGGGGTTGTTCGGGAGACCCAGTACTTC. V is TRBV3-1 (or the pseudogene TRBV3-2) and J is TRBJ2-5; TRBD1 matches 10 bases. CDR3 size: 17 residues. Germline V gene lookup returns CDR1 LGHDT and CDR2 YNNKEL (reference sequence). V gave up 0 bases and J gave up 5 bases; unmatched junction bases: 9.

The chain employs TRBV14 and TRBJ1-4; a possible D gene is TRBD1 (6 bases). Germline CDR1 and CDR2: SGHDN and FVKESK. Trimming shortened V by 0 bases and J by 8 bases, and 19 bases separated the two germline ends. The CDR3 is 17 residues long. CDR3 nucleotide sequence: TGTGCCAGCAGCCAAGATTTGACGGTGTGGGGGGCGGAAAAACTGTTTTTT. This translates into CASSQDLTVWGAEKLFF. Together with reference TRBV14 and TRBJ1-4, the CDR3 gives the full variable domain: EAGVTQFPSHSVIEKGQTVTLRCDPISGHDNLYWYRRVMGKEIKFLLHFVKESKQDESGMPNNRFLAERTGGTYSTLKVQPAELEDSGVYFCASSQDLTVWGAEKLFFGSGTQLSVL.

In its sample, this clone was seen once. V usage is TRBV5-1 and J usage is TRBJ1-3, with D possibly TRBD1 on 6 matching bases. The CDR3 loop spans 15 amino acids. Germline CDR1 and CDR2: SGHRS and YFSETQ. Trimming removed 4 bases from V and 2 bases from J, with 13 bases in between. The CDR3 is CASSATTGPGNTIYF. The CDR3 DNA reads as TGCGCCAGCAGCGCTACGACAGGTCCTGGAAACACCATATATTTT.

The chain links TRBV5-1 to TRBJ1-2, with D maybe TRBD1 (5 bases). The length of the CDR3 is 16 residues. In germline, CDR1 is SGHRS, CDR2 YFSETQ. Deletions cut 2 bases from V and 2 bases from J, with 16 bases between. CDR3 DNA: TGCGCCAGCAGCTTAGATTGGGGCGGGGTAAACTATGGCTACACCTTC. It encodes CASSLDWGGVNYGYTF.

The V and J genes are TRBV18 and TRBJ2-7, with 14 bases that match TRBD2. Germline V gene lookup returns CDR1 KGHSH and CDR2 LQKENI. The CDR3 length is 16 residues. Germline trimming cut 2 bases from V and 4 bases from J; bases unmatched to any gene: 4. The CDR3 region has the DNA TGTGCCAGCTCACCAACCGGGACTAGCGGGAGATACGAGCAGTACTTC. Translated, it gives CASSPTGTSGRYEQYF.

V is TRBV7-9 and J is TRBJ1-2; D is possibly TRBD1 (6 bases). The CDR3 spans 12 residues. Germline CDR1 is SEHNR and CDR2 is FQNEAQ (reference sequence). V was clipped by 5 bases and J by 8 bases, with 12 bases between them. Written as DNA, the CDR3 is TGTGCCAGCAGCCCCCAGGGGATCGGCTACACCTTC. Translated: CASSPQGIGYTF. The variable domain in full, with the rest retrieved from reference TRBV7-9 and TRBJ1-2, is DTGVSQNPRHKITKRGQNVTFRCDPISEHNRLYWYRQTLGQGPEFLTYFQNEAQLEKSRLLSDRFSAERPKGSFSTLEIQRTEQGDSAMYLCASSPQGIGYTFGSGTRLTVV.

This chain uses TRBV27 with TRBJ2-4, with D maybe TRBD2 (5 bases). CDR1 is MNHEY, CDR2 SMNVEV, per germline (reference sequence). The V end lost 2 bases, the J end lost 0 bases, and 17 bases lay between the germline ends. This CDR3 has 18 residues. CDR3 in DNA: TGTGCCAGCAGTTTACGGTGGGGAGAGGGAATAGCCAAAAACATTCAGTACTTC. Amino acid sequence: CASSLRWGEGIAKNIQYF.

The chain uses TRBV9 and TRBJ1-2; 7 bases align to TRBD1. From germline, CDR1 is SGDLS and CDR2 YYNGEE. Trimming removed 2 bases from V and 2 bases from J; junction bases left unmatched: 3. This CDR3 contains 14 residues. The CDR3 loop reads CASSVTGANYGYTF. The CDR3 DNA reads TGTGCCAGCAGCGTTACAGGGGCGAACTATGGCTACACCTTC.

The rearrangement uses TRBV7-9 and TRBJ2-2; possibly TRBD2 for D (5 bases). This CDR3 comprises 14 residues. Germline V gene data show CDR1 as SEHNR and CDR2 as FQNEAQ (reference sequence). The V and J ends lost 7 bases and 4 bases respectively, with 13 bases between them. The CDR3, as DNA: TGTGCCAGCAACCACAGAGAGGGCACCGGGGAGCTGTTTTTT. Translating gives CASNHREGTGELFF.

V and J are TRBV19 and TRBJ1-1; tentatively, D is TRBD1 (5 bases). CDR1 LNHDA and CDR2 SQIVND come from the germline V gene (reference sequence). V was cut by 6 bases and J by 3 bases, with 14 bases left in between. The CDR3 sequence is 14 residues long. The CDR3 bases are TGTGCCAGTAGGCCCGAGGGGCGGCACACTGAAGCTTTCTTT. Its protein is CASRPEGRHTEAFF.

The chain is built from TRBV5-4 and TRBJ1-3; D gene uncertain. Germline values: CDR1 SGHNT, CDR2 YYREEE (reference sequence). The CDR3 loop spans 15 amino acids. V was cut by 4 bases and J by 3 bases, with 14 bases left in between. The CDR3 DNA reads TGTGCCAGCAGCCCCGGCCGCTACCTTGGAAACACCATATATTTT. Its protein is CASSPGRYLGNTIYF.

The gene calls are TRBV11-3 and TRBJ1-3; unclear D gene. The CDR3 runs 14 residues. Germline V gives CDR1 SGHNT, CDR2 YENEEA. Trimming took 5 bases from V and 1 from J, leaving 9 bases between them. CDR3 sequence: CASSPLWSGNTIYF. The CDR3 DNA reads as TGTGCCAGCAGCCCTCTGTGGTCTGGAAACACCATATATTTT.

The V and J genes are TRBV19 and TRBJ1-3; D not certain. Trimming pared 3 bases from V and 4 bases from J, leaving 13 bases between. Germline V gene lookup returns CDR1 LNHDA and CDR2 SQIVND (reference sequence). CDR3 length: 15 residues. CDR3 amino acids: CASSMVGKGGNTIYF. In nucleotides, the CDR3 is TGTGCCAGTAGTATGGTCGGTAAAGGAGGAAACACCATATATTTT.

The chain couples TRBV9 to TRBJ2-6; possible D gene TRBD1, 6 bases. From germline, CDR1 is SGDLS and CDR2 YYNGEE. Trimming took 2 bases from V and 0 from J, leaving 15 bases between them. The CDR3 covers 18 residues. DNA of the CDR3: TGTGCCAGCAGCGTTCGACAGGCCCAGAGCTCTGGGGCCAACGTCCTGACTTTC. This codes for CASSVRQAQSSGANVLTF.

The rearrangement uses TRBV7-6 and TRBJ1-1; 8 nucleotides line up with TRBD1. The germline gives CDR1 SGHVS, CDR2 FNYEAQ. The CDR3 extends over 16 amino acids. The V and J ends lost 5 bases and 4 bases, in that order; junction bases with no gene match: 12. CDR3: CASSGWTGKASTEAFF. The DNA for the CDR3 is TGTGCCAGCAGCGGATGGACAGGGAAAGCGTCCACTGAAGCTTTCTTT.

V gene TRBV7-9 combines with J gene TRBJ2-7; tentatively, D is TRBD2 (5 bases). This CDR3 has 13 amino acids. V was clipped by 5 bases and J by 5 bases, with 13 bases between them. Germline CDR1 is SEHNR and CDR2 is FQNEAQ (reference sequence). The CDR3 protein is CASSTSGFNEQYF. The CDR3 region has the DNA TGTGCCAGCAGCACCTCGGGGTTTAACGAGCAGTACTTC.

The chain has TRBV27 and TRBJ2-7, with D possibly TRBD2 on 5 matching bases. V gave up 3 bases and J gave up 5 bases, with 8 bases separating them. Looked up from germline, CDR1 is MNHEY and CDR2 is SMNVEV (reference sequence). The CDR3 totals 12 residues. CDR3 protein: CASSFFGDEQYF. The DNA of the CDR3 is TGTGCCAGCAGTTTTTTCGGGGACGAGCAGTACTTC.

The rearrangement links TRBV5-4 to TRBJ2-2, with D perhaps assigned TRBD1 or TRBD2 (5 bases each). The CDR3 runs 14 residues. Per germline, CDR1 SGHNT and CDR2 YYREEE (reference sequence). V dropped 4 bases and J dropped 6 bases, with 13 bases sitting between them. CDR3 DNA sequence: TGTGCCAGCAGCCCCTTTGGGACCTCCGGGGAGCTGTTTTTT. Its translation is CASSPFGTSGELFF. The variable domain in full, completed from reference TRBV5-4 and TRBJ2-2, reads ETGVTQSPTHLIKTRGQQVTLRCSSQSGHNTVSWYQQALGQGPQFIFQYYREEENGRGNFPPRFSGLQFPNYSSELNVNALELDDSALYLCASSPFGTSGELFFGEGSRLTVL.

DNA for the CDR3: TGTGCCACCAGCAGACGTGTGACTGACTCCTACGAGCAGTACTTC. Residues: CATSRRVTDSYEQYF. The chain is built from TRBV15 and TRBJ2-7, with D hard to call. Per germline, CDR1 LNHNV and CDR2 YYDKDF (reference sequence). The ends were cut back, 2 bases at V and 0 bases at J, with 11 bases in the middle. The CDR3 consists of 15 residues.

The chain couples TRBV18 to TRBJ2-3; D call uncertain. Germline V gene data show CDR1 as KGHSH and CDR2 as LQKENI. The CDR3 is made up of 15 amino acids. V was cut by 3 bases and J by 5 bases, with 15 bases left in between. CDR3 sequence: CASSPLLRFRDTQYF. CDR3 nucleotides: TGTGCCAGCTCACCGTTGTTGAGGTTCCGAGATACGCAGTATTTT. The whole variable domain, filled in from reference TRBV18 and TRBJ2-3, reads NAGVMQNPRHLVRRRGQEARLRCSPMKGHSHVYWYRQLPEEGLKFMVYLQKENIIDESGMPKERFSAEFPKEGPSILRIQQVVRGDSAAYFCASSPLLRFRDTQYFGPGTRLTVL.